The 15 T cell receptor beta chains below were found in one sample sequenced in a study of vaccination and CD4 T cells after COVID-19. Their antigen targets remain unknown. Cultured CD4+ T-cell DNA underwent Oncomine TCR Beta short-read sequencing. TCRdb itself ran the PCR reads through MiXCR, one entry per CDR3 protein. The data hold over 3,500 distinct CDR3 sequences, with approximately 25% observed a single time. Treatment specified: roughly 10-day PBMC culture with coronavirus spike peptide pools or control peptides (ViraFEST assay). Specimen: CD4+ T cells from blood, cultured in vitro. These receptors originate from a human donor who had recovered from COVID-19.

The chain uses TRBV27 and TRBJ1-1; TRBD1 might be the D (5 bases). Per the germline V gene, CDR1 is MNHEY and CDR2 is SMNVEV (reference sequence). This CDR3 contains 14 residues. Trimming cost V 7 bases and J 3 bases, with 15 bases left between them. For the CDR3, the DNA is TGTGCCAGCACTTGGACAACTACTTACACTGAAGCTTTCTTT. Amino acid sequence: CASTWTTTYTEAFF.

The chain employs TRBV12-3 or TRBV12-4 and TRBJ1-6, with D possibly TRBD1 on 5 matching bases. CDR3 size: 15 residues. Trimming left V 1 base short and J 6 bases short, with 10 bases between. The CDR3 is CASSLDGRGNSPLHF. The CDR3 DNA sequence: TGTGCCAGCAGTTTAGACGGAAGGGGTAATTCACCCCTCCACTTT.

J is TRBJ2-7 and V is TRBV6-1; 8 nucleotides match TRBD2. J was trimmed by 1 base and V by 4 bases; bases with no gene match: 12. The CDR3 spans 17 residues. Per germline, CDR1 MNHNS and CDR2 SASEGT. The CDR3 DNA reads TGTGCCAGCAGTGCCATCTTCGGGGGGGGCGGATCCTACGAGCAGTACTTC. Protein: CASSAIFGGGGSYEQYF.

This clonotype was counted only a few times. The chain combines TRBV6-1 with TRBJ1-4; 11 bases agree with TRBD1. The V gene end was trimmed by 2 bases and the J gene end by 7 bases; junction bases not matched to a gene: 6. The germline V gene encodes CDR1 MNHNS and CDR2 SASEGT. This CDR3 is built from 16 residues. CDR3 DNA: TGTGCCAGCAGTGAACGACCGGGACAGGGGGGTGAAAAACTGTTTTTT. This codes for CASSERPGQGGEKLFF.

The rearrangement links TRBV7-3 to TRBJ2-7, with D hard to call. V was clipped by 4 bases and J by 5 bases, with 15 bases between them. CDR1 is SGHTA, CDR2 FQGTGA, per germline. CDR3 length: 14 residues. The CDR3 DNA sequence: TGTGCCAGCAGCTCGGCGAACGTCCTCCACGAGCAGTACTTC. Residues: CASSSANVLHEQYF.

This clonotype has more than one count but fewer than ten. The chain uses TRBV12-3 or TRBV12-4 and TRBJ2-5; 7 bases agree with TRBD1. The J segment lost 4 bases and the V segment lost 6 bases, leaving 8 bases of the junction unmatched. This CDR3 is 14 amino acids long. CDR3 DNA: TGTGCCAGCAGCTTTACAGGGGTGGGAGAGACCCAGTACTTC. Encoded protein: CASSFTGVGETQYF.

The chain uses TRBV10-1 and TRBJ2-1; 12 nucleotides line up with TRBD1. The CDR3 covers 15 residues. Germline-derived CDR1 and CDR2 are WNHNN and SYGVQD (reference sequence). V shed 3 bases and J 5 bases; nucleotides not matched to a gene: 2. In DNA form, the CDR3 reads TGCGCCAGCAGTGACCGGGACAGGGGGCACAATGAGCAGTTCTTC. Amino acid sequence: CASSDRDRGHNEQFF.

This clonotype showed up just a few times. V gene TRBV20-1 combines with J gene TRBJ1-3; TRBD1 might be the D (6 bases). Trimming cost V 4 bases and J 0 bases, with 10 bases left between them. The germline V gene encodes CDR1 DFQATT and CDR2 SNEGSKA (reference sequence). This CDR3 contains 14 residues. The CDR3 reads CSANRDLSGNTIYF. The CDR3, as DNA: TGCAGTGCTAACAGGGACCTCTCTGGAAACACCATATATTTT.

The genes are TRBV12-3 or TRBV12-4 and TRBJ1-5, with unresolved D. Trimming cost V 6 bases and J 4 bases, with 10 bases left between them. CDR3 length: 13 residues. The CDR3 DNA reads TGTGCCAGCAGCCGACTGATGAATCAGCCCCAGCATTTT. Translated, it gives CASSRLMNQPQHF.

The chain carries TRBV2 and TRBJ2-1; a weak D match, TRBD1 (5 bases). Trimming cost V 5 bases and J 3 bases, with 8 bases left between them. The CDR3 runs 13 residues. Germline CDR1 reads SNHLY; CDR2 reads FYNNEI. In DNA, the CDR3 is TGTGCCAGCAGTCTCAGGGTCTACAATGAGCAGTTCTTC. It specifies CASSLRVYNEQFF.

This clonotype was counted only a few times. The CDR3 is CASSYSTPGQTGNTEAFF. DNA of the CDR3: TGTGCCAGCAGTTACTCGACCCCGGGACAGACCGGGAACACTGAAGCTTTCTTT. V gene TRBV6-5 combines with J gene TRBJ1-1; 7 positions agree with TRBD1. The germline V gene encodes CDR1 MNHEY and CDR2 SVGAGI. The CDR3 runs 18 residues. V lost 0 bases to trimming and J lost 1 base; unmatched junction nucleotides: 11.

This clonotype is large within its sample. The chain is built from TRBV25-1 and TRBJ2-1; D ambiguous. V gave up 6 bases and J gave up 6 bases, with 9 bases separating them. The germline CDR1 and CDR2 sequences are MGHDK and SYGVNS. The CDR3 consists of 12 residues. The CDR3 here is CASSPGPNEQFF. CDR3 DNA: TGTGCCAGCAGCCCCGGCCCCAATGAGCAGTTCTTC.

The chain links TRBV7-9 to TRBJ2-5; TRBD1 or TRBD2 may be the D gene (6 bases each). V was pared by 6 bases and J by 5 bases, with 16 bases between. Germline values: CDR1 SEHNR, CDR2 FQNEAQ (reference sequence). CDR3 length: 14 residues. Here the CDR3 reads CASSLRGDTETQYF. The CDR3, as DNA: TGTGCCAGCAGTTTGAGGGGGGACACGGAGACCCAGTACTTC. Supplemented by reference TRBV7-9 and TRBJ2-5, the full variable domain reads DTGVSQNPRHKITKRGQNVTFRCDPISEHNRLYWYRQTLGQGPEFLTYFQNEAQLEKSRLLSDRFSAERPKGSFSTLEIQRTEQGDSAMYLCASSLRGDTETQYFGPGTRLLVL.

The rearrangement links TRBV4-2 to TRBJ2-2, with a weak D call TRBD2 (5 bases). The CDR3 consists of 16 residues. Trimming took off 0 bases at V and 0 bases at J, with 8 bases between the two ends. Germline V lookup: CDR1 LGHNA, CDR2 YNFKEQ. The CDR3: CASSQDPGANTGELFF. The CDR3 nucleotides read TGTGCCAGCAGCCAAGATCCCGGGGCGAACACCGGGGAGCTGTTTTTT.

Only a few counts were recorded for this clonotype. The gene calls are TRBV5-5 and TRBJ2-7, with D tentatively TRBD1 or TRBD2 (5 bases each). Between the trimmed V and J ends, which lost 4 bases and 3 bases, there was a span of 8 bases. The CDR3 length is 12 residues. CDR1 SGHKS and CDR2 YYEKEE come from the germline V gene (reference sequence). The CDR3 sequence: CASSLGGYEQYF. The CDR3, as DNA: TGTGCCAGCAGCCTTGGGGGCTACGAGCAGTACTTC.